Only one count was recorded for the clone carrying this T cell receptor (beta chain). Its antigen is as yet unknown. This sample stems from a study of shared clonotypes between healthy human individuals. This CDR3 spans 14 amino acids. The naive CD8 fraction comprised CD45RO-negative cells positively selected for CCR7 and excluded terminally differentiated effector memory CD45RA+ cells. Sequenced by immunoSEQ multiplex PCR; TCRdb stores in-frame clones only, minus some. The sample contains hundreds of thousands of clones, roughly 95% of which appear only once. Study results and caveats: Around 5.3% of naive CD4 clonotypes were shared across a few donors.

Sequenced sample: naive CD8+ T cells sorted from blood. The rearrangement joins TRBV21-1 to TRBJ1-2. TRBV21-1 is a listed pseudogene. The sequence was collected from a woman aged 25-40 years in good health. CDR3 protein: CANHGGRTNYGYTF. The CDR3 DNA follows: TGTGCCAACCACGGGGGAAGGACTAACTATGGCTACACCTTC.